This TCR beta chain was captured by sequencing in a study of T cell repertoires in cytomegalovirus infection. TCRdb reprocessed the reads via MiXCR and lists one record per CDR3 protein. This sample has fewer than 550,000 distinct CDR3 sequences, with about 15% found just once. This clonotype was detected ten times or more. The antigen is unknown. V was cut by 5 bases and J by 10 bases, with 20 bases left in between. The length of the CDR3 is 15 residues. CDR1 and CDR2 (germline): SGHVS, FQNEAQ. Study results and limitations: Of the TCR beta families, the public ones yielded a cumulative frequency that identified carriers of CMV plus the relevant HLA. In two of eight donors, the top clonotype was HLA-C-restricted CMV-specific.

This TCR came from a human donor in good health (CMV status not recorded). Some clones in this sample may be carry-over from other donors' samples. The chain links TRBV7-8 to TRBJ1-4, with D perhaps matching TRBD1 (6 bases). The sample consisted of CD8+ T cells from PBMCs. The CDR3 sequence: CASSLQQGRGGKLFF. In DNA form, the CDR3 reads TGTGCCAGCAGCCTCCAACAGGGAAGGGGAGGAAAACTGTTTTTT.